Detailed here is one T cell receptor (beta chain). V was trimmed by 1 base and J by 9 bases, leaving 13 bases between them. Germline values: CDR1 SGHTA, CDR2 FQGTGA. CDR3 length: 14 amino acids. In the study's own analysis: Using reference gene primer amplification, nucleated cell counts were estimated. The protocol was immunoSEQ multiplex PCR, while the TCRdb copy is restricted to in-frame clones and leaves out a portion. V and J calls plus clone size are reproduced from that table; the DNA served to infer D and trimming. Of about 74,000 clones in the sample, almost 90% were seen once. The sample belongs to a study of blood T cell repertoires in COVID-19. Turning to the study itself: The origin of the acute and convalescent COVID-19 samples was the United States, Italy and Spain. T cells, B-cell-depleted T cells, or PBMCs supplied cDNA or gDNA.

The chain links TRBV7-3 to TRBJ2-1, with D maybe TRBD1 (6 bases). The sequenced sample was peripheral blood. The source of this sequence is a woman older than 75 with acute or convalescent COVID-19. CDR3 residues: CASSLISRGGEQFF. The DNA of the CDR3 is TGTGCCAGCAGCTTAATTAGTAGAGGGGGTGAGCAGTTCTTC.